The 9 T cell receptor beta chains reported below all come from one sample, sequenced in a study of human T cells and chemical hapten exposure. TCRdb ran MiXCR on the RACE reads and lists one entry per CDR3 protein. In the table there are just under 65,000 distinct CDR3 sequences, approximately 11% of which are singletons. Time point specified: patch test 3, about 24 weeks after DPC sensitization. Indicated treatment: therapeutic diphenylcyclopropenone sensitization with weekly scalp DPC. The specimen comprised whole blood, sampled in connection with sensitization to the hapten diphenylcyclopropenone (DPC). These receptors came from a woman under 40 with alopecia areata. Some clones in this sample may be carry-over from other donors' samples.

The V gene is TRBV20-1, the J gene TRBJ2-3; D is unclear. Germline V gene data show CDR1 as DFQATT and CDR2 as SNEGSKA (reference sequence). Trimming stripped 0 bases from V and 2 bases from J, with 15 bases between. The CDR3 runs to 16 residues. DNA of the CDR3: TGCAGTGCTAGAGAGGACGGTAGGCAGGACACAGATACGCAGTATTTT. Translating gives CSAREDGRQDTDTQYF.

The rearrangement joins TRBV2 to TRBJ1-2; D is ambiguous. The CDR3 has 14 amino acids. CDR1 is SNHLY, CDR2 FYNNEI, per germline. Trimming took off 2 bases at V and 0 bases at J, with 7 bases between the two ends. In DNA form, the CDR3 reads TGTGCCAGCAGTGAACAGCTAACTAACTATGGCTACACCTTC. It encodes CASSEQLTNYGYTF.

The sample holds a few counts of this clonotype. V is TRBV7-3 and J is TRBJ1-6, with TRBD1 matching over 11 bases. Germline loops: CDR1 SGHTA, CDR2 FQGTGA. The CDR3 loop spans 15 amino acids. The junction had 2 bases not matched to a gene; V was cut back by 0 bases and J by 10 bases. CDR3 protein: CASSLTGTGGSPLHF. CDR3 DNA sequence: TGTGCCAGCAGCTTAACCGGGACAGGGGGATCACCCCTCCACTTT.

In its sample, this clonotype was seen a few times. The chain uses TRBV6-4 and TRBJ2-5; D is uncertain. The germline V and J ends were trimmed by 9 bases and 5 bases, with 25 bases remaining between them. The CDR3 contains 16 residues. Germline CDR1 is MRHNA and CDR2 is SNTAGT. The CDR3 coding sequence is TGTGCCAGGAGACGGGTCGTTCCGACCCTCCGGGAGACCCAGTACTTC. The encoded protein is CARRRVVPTLRETQYF.

This clonotype was seen a handful of times. This rearrangement joins TRBV12-3 or TRBV12-4 to TRBJ1-2; D possibly corresponds to TRBD1 (5 bases). V gave up 2 bases and J gave up 4 bases, with 11 bases separating them. The CDR3 extends over 14 amino acids. The CDR3 spells CASSLTDSIYGYTF. In nucleotides, the CDR3 is TGTGCCAGCAGTTTAACTGACAGCATCTATGGCTACACCTTC.

This clonotype was seen a few times. This chain connects TRBV27 to TRBJ2-3; 7 bases map to TRBD2. This CDR3 has 15 amino acids. In germline, CDR1 is MNHEY, CDR2 SMNVEV (reference sequence). Losses at the gene ends were 5 bases for V and 4 bases for J; bases not matched to a gene: 9. In DNA, the CDR3 is TGTGCCAGCAGTCGCCGGGAGGCGGGGGCAGATACGCAGTATTTT. This gives the protein CASSRREAGADTQYF.

The sample holds many counts of this clonotype. This chain uses TRBV20-1 with TRBJ2-7; a possible D gene is TRBD2 (7 bases). The germline V gene has CDR1 DFQATT and CDR2 SNEGSKA (reference sequence). V lost 3 bases, J lost 5 bases, and 11 bases lay in between. There are 12 residues in the CDR3. CDR3 loop: CSARRGRDEQYF. In DNA form, the CDR3 reads TGCAGTGCTAGGAGGGGGAGGGACGAGCAGTACTTC.

The table lists this clonotype with a few counts. The rearrangement links TRBV5-1 to TRBJ1-4; 8 nucleotides align to TRBD1. V lost 5 bases, J lost 7 bases, and 10 bases stayed unmatched. This CDR3 has 15 residues. Germline CDR1 and CDR2: SGHRS and YFSETQ. The CDR3 is CASSNTGTGTEKLFF. Here the CDR3 DNA reads TGCGCCAGCAGTAACACCGGGACAGGAACTGAAAAACTGTTTTTT.

There are a few counts of this clonotype. The gene calls are TRBV11-1 and TRBJ1-1; 12 nucleotides align to TRBD1. The CDR3 contains 14 residues. Per germline, CDR1 SGHAT and CDR2 FQDESV (reference sequence). After removal of 2 bases from V and 11 bases from J, the junction contained 6 bases not matched to a gene. For the CDR3, the DNA is TGTGCCAGCAGCTTATTGGGGACAGGGGGCACGGCTTTCTTT. Encoded protein: CASSLLGTGGTAFF.